Below, 31 T cell receptor beta chains from the same sample are listed, as sequenced in a study of lymphopenia after photon versus proton radiotherapy. Produced via immunoSEQ multiplex PCR; TCRdb's table is partial and in-frame only. The table shows about 16,000 clones, with about nine tenths occurring only once. The specimen was peripheral blood, collected from a patient treated with proton-based radiotherapy. These receptor sequences come from a man aged 70 or older with pancreatic cancer.

This chain joins TRBV27 and TRBJ1-2, with D possibly being TRBD1 (6 bases). Germline CDR1 and CDR2: MNHEY and SMNVEV (reference sequence). V lost 6 bases, J lost 2 bases, and 25 bases lay in between. The CDR3 is 18 amino acids. In nucleotides, the CDR3 is TGTGCCAGCAGCCCGCAGGCGGGGACGGGGGGCGCCAACTATGGCTACACCTTC. It translates to CASSPQAGTGGANYGYTF.

This chain uses TRBV19 with TRBJ1-6; TRBD1 matches 8 bases. Germline trimming cut 9 bases from V and 7 bases from J; bases unmatched to any gene: 8. Germline V CDR1 and CDR2: LNHDA, SQIVND (reference sequence). The CDR3 is 14 residues long. The CDR3, as DNA: TGTGCCAGCAGCCAGGGACAGGAAAATTCACCCCTCCACTTT. It encodes CASSQGQENSPLHF.

The chain couples TRBV19 to TRBJ1-1; possibly TRBD1 for D (5 bases). This CDR3 is 16 amino acids long. V dropped 7 bases and J dropped 1 base, with 19 bases sitting between them. Germline V gives CDR1 LNHDA, CDR2 SQIVND (reference sequence). The CDR3 nucleotides are TGTGCCAGTACCCCCCGGCAGGGAGGGCGGAACACTGAAGCTTTCTTT. Amino acid sequence: CASTPRQGGRNTEAFF.

The gene calls are TRBV9 and TRBJ2-7, with D perhaps TRBD1 or TRBD2 (5 bases each). Per germline, CDR1 SGDLS and CDR2 YYNGEE. This CDR3 contains 14 residues. Between the trimmed V and J ends, which lost 3 bases and 7 bases, there was a span of 17 bases. This chain's CDR3 is CASSATSGPREQYF. The CDR3 DNA is TGTGCCAGCAGCGCCACCTCGGGGCCAAGGGAGCAGTACTTC.

The chain has TRBV5-1 and TRBJ1-1; no reliable D call. This CDR3 comprises 14 residues. V lost 2 bases and J lost 2, with 10 bases in between. In germline, CDR1 is SGHRS, CDR2 YFSETQ. The CDR3 region is CASSLTRRNTEAFF. Written as DNA, the CDR3 is TGCGCCAGCAGCTTAACCAGAAGAAACACTGAAGCTTTCTTT. Full variable domain (outside the CDR3, taken from reference TRBV5-1 and TRBJ1-1): KAGVTQTPRYLIKTRGQQVTLSCSPISGHRSVSWYQQTPGQGLQFLFEYFSETQRNKGNFPGRFSGRQFSNSRSEMNVSTLELGDSALYLCASSLTRRNTEAFFGQGTRLTVV.

V usage is TRBV7-9 and J usage is TRBJ1-6; D gene unclear. Per germline, CDR1 SEHNR and CDR2 FQNEAQ (reference sequence). V was trimmed by 5 bases and J by 8 bases, leaving 10 bases between them. The CDR3 has 13 residues. For the CDR3, the DNA is TGTGCCAGCAGCCCCGGCTACGATTCACCCCTCCACTTT. It encodes CASSPGYDSPLHF. Combining the CDR3 with reference TRBV7-9 and TRBJ1-6 gives the whole variable domain DTGVSQNPRHKITKRGQNVTFRCDPISEHNRLYWYRQTLGQGPEFLTYFQNEAQLEKSRLLSDRFSAERPKGSFSTLEIQRTEQGDSAMYLCASSPGYDSPLHFGNGTRLTVT.

The chain employs TRBV27 and TRBJ1-4; D not resolved. Germline CDR1 reads MNHEY; CDR2 reads SMNVEV (reference sequence). The CDR3 is 13 amino acids. V lost 6 bases, J lost 6 bases, and 11 bases lay in between. CDR3 amino acids: CASRAWAHEKLFF. The CDR3 DNA is TGTGCCAGCAGGGCCTGGGCCCATGAAAAACTGTTTTTT.

The CDR3 region is CASGLVRTGPNEKLFF. In DNA form, the CDR3 reads TGTGCTAGTGGTTTGGTCCGGACAGGGCCCAATGAAAAACTGTTTTTT. The V call is TRBV12-5, the J call TRBJ1-4; 8 bases line up with TRBD1. The CDR3 extends over 16 amino acids. Germline CDR1 and CDR2: LGHNT and FRNRAP. J lost 5 bases, V lost 0 bases, and 5 bases had no gene match.

CDR3 DNA sequence: TGTGCCAGCAGCTTAGCGTTTGGGACTAGCGGGAACAATGAGCAGTTCTTC. Amino acid sequence: CASSLAFGTSGNNEQFF. The chain couples TRBV11-1 to TRBJ2-1; 13 nucleotides agree with TRBD2. Germline lookup yields CDR1 SGHAT and CDR2 FQDESV (reference sequence). The junction had 4 bases not matched to a gene; V was cut back by 0 bases and J by 5 bases. The CDR3 is 17 residues long.

V gene TRBV7-9 combines with J gene TRBJ2-1; D is ambiguous. Deletions cut 1 base from V and 9 bases from J, with 10 bases between. Germline CDR1 SEHNR, CDR2 FQNEAQ (reference sequence). The CDR3 sequence is 13 residues long. The DNA for the CDR3 is TGTGCCAGCAGCTTAGTCGCCCCGGGTGAGCAGTTCTTC. Residues: CASSLVAPGEQFF.

The chain joins TRBV10-3 to TRBJ1-1, with D perhaps matching TRBD1 (5 bases). Trimming shortened V by 5 bases and J by 2 bases, and 15 bases separated the two germline ends. The CDR3 covers 15 residues. Looked up from germline, CDR1 is ENHRY and CDR2 is SYGVKD. CDR3 coding DNA: TGTGCCATCAGTCCCCGGGACGGAAGAAACACTGAAGCTTTCTTT. Its protein is CAISPRDGRNTEAFF.

The genes are TRBV7-9 and TRBJ2-5; a weak D match, TRBD1 (6 bases). Germline V gene lookup returns CDR1 SEHNR and CDR2 FQNEAQ (reference sequence). V was shortened by 3 bases and J by 2 bases, with 16 bases between the two germline ends. This CDR3 has 16 residues. CDR3 protein: CASSFSTGWEQETQYF. CDR3 nucleotide sequence: TGTGCCAGCAGCTTTTCGACAGGCTGGGAGCAAGAGACCCAGTACTTC.

Here the CDR3 DNA reads TGTGCCAGTAGTATAGAGTCAGGGGGCTATCAGCCCCAGCATTTT. The encoded protein is CASSIESGGYQPQHF. The chain is built from TRBV19 and TRBJ1-5, with 8 positions matching TRBD1. This CDR3 comprises 15 residues. The germline gives CDR1 LNHDA, CDR2 SQIVND (reference sequence). Trimming removed 0 bases from V and 5 bases from J; junction bases left unmatched: 3.

The chain couples TRBV11-2 to TRBJ1-4; a possible D gene is TRBD1 (5 bases). The V gene's germline CDR1 is SGHAT and CDR2 FQNNGV. Trimming shortened V by 5 bases and J by 8 bases, and 15 bases separated the two germline ends. The CDR3 sequence is 14 residues long. In nucleotides, the CDR3 is TGTGCCAGCAGCCCACCGGGGGGTCGAGAAAAACTGTTTTTT. It specifies CASSPPGGREKLFF.

V gene TRBV30 combines with J gene TRBJ1-5; weak D call: TRBD1 (5 bases). The CDR3 is made up of 15 amino acids. In germline, CDR1 is GTSNPN, CDR2 SVGIG (reference sequence). Deletions cut 4 bases from V and 4 bases from J, with 17 bases between. CDR3 in amino acids: CAWTLEGRLNQPQHF. DNA of the CDR3: TGTGCCTGGACCTTAGAGGGACGACTGAATCAGCCCCAGCATTTT.

This clone ranks as large. The J gene is TRBJ2-5, the V gene TRBV7-9; 12 nucleotides align to TRBD2. The V segment lost 5 bases and the J segment 5 bases; nucleotides outside the gene matches: 6. The CDR3 is 15 amino acids. CDR1 and CDR2 (germline): SEHNR, FQNEAQ (reference sequence). CDR3 nucleotide sequence: TGTGCCAGCAGCGTAACTAGCGGGGGGAAGGAGACCCAGTACTTC. Amino acid sequence: CASSVTSGGKETQYF.

The V call is TRBV27, the J call TRBJ2-7, with D possibly matching TRBD1 (5 bases). Germline V gives CDR1 MNHEY, CDR2 SMNVEV (reference sequence). Trimming removed 7 bases at V and 0 bases at J, with 10 bases between. There are 13 residues in the CDR3. The CDR3 reads CASIDRSSYEQYF. As DNA, the CDR3 is TGTGCCAGCATAGACAGAAGCTCCTACGAGCAGTACTTC.

The chain is built from TRBV19 and TRBJ1-2; D remains ambiguous. CDR1 is LNHDA and CDR2 is SQIVND in the germline V gene (reference sequence). Between the trimmed V and J ends, which lost 1 base and 3 bases, there was a span of 9 bases. This CDR3 has 14 residues. In DNA form, the CDR3 reads TGTGCCAGTAGTATAGGGCAGACCTACTATGGCTACACCTTC. It translates to CASSIGQTYYGYTF. Based on the CDR3 plus reference TRBV19 and TRBJ1-2, the full variable domain is DGGITQSPKYLFRKEGQNVTLSCEQNLNHDAMYWYRQDPGQGLRLIYYSQIVNDFQKGDIAEGYSVSREKKESFPLTVTSAQKNPTAFYLCASSIGQTYYGYTFGSGTRLTVV.

The V and J genes are TRBV6-6 and TRBJ2-3; 10 bases line up with TRBD2. Germline loops: CDR1 MNHNY, CDR2 SVGAGI (reference sequence). The trim removed 6 bases at V and 2 bases at J, leaving 5 bases unmatched. The CDR3 consists of 15 residues. The CDR3 nucleotides read TGTGCCAGCAGCACCGGGACTAGCGCCACAGATACGCAGTATTTT. It encodes CASSTGTSATDTQYF.

The gene calls are TRBV21-1 and TRBJ1-3. TRBV21-1 counts as a pseudogene. The CDR3 length is 17 residues. Here the CDR3 reads CASIAQAQHGSGNTIYF. The CDR3, as DNA: TGTGCCAGCATAGCTCAAGCTCAACACGGCTCTGGAAACACCATATATTTT.

This clone was detected only once. J is TRBJ1-3 and V is TRBV28; perhaps TRBD1 as D (6 bases). With 7 bases removed from V and 0 bases from J, the gap between germline ends came to 10 bases. CDR1 and CDR2 from the germline V gene are MDHEN and SYDVKM. This CDR3 region has 14 residues. The CDR3 DNA is TGTGCCAGCATCACAGGGTCCTCTGGAAACACCATATATTTT. Its translation is CASITGSSGNTIYF.

In this sample, this clone turned up once. The chain couples TRBV14 to TRBJ1-2; 8 nucleotides line up with TRBD1. V dropped 2 bases and J dropped 0; count of bases not matched to a gene: 11. Germline V gives CDR1 SGHDN, CDR2 FVKESK. The CDR3 runs 18 residues. Written as DNA, the CDR3 is TGTGCCAGCAGCCAACTCGGCAGGGGGCCATCGACTAACTATGGCTACACCTTC. Translating it yields CASSQLGRGPSTNYGYTF. The complete variable domain, with remaining parts taken from reference TRBV14 and TRBJ1-2, reads EAGVTQFPSHSVIEKGQTVTLRCDPISGHDNLYWYRRVMGKEIKFLLHFVKESKQDESGMPNNRFLAERTGGTYSTLKVQPAELEDSGVYFCASSQLGRGPSTNYGYTFGSGTRLTVV.

J is TRBJ2-3 and V is TRBV2; D may match TRBD1 or TRBD2 (6 bases each). The germline V gene has CDR1 SNHLY and CDR2 FYNNEI. The CDR3 is made up of 20 amino acids. Trimming removed 2 bases from V and 0 bases from J, with 24 bases in between. The CDR3 nucleotides are TGTGCCAGCAGTGAACCGCCGGGGGCTCTGTTTGCATCTAGCACAGATACGCAGTATTTT. Translation: CASSEPPGALFASSTDTQYF.

This chain joins TRBV11-2 and TRBJ2-1; possible D gene TRBD2, 5 bases. V was cut by 6 bases and J by 0 bases, with 9 bases left in between. Germline-derived CDR1 and CDR2 are SGHAT and FQNNGV. The CDR3 runs to 14 residues. As DNA, the CDR3 is TGTGCCAGCAGTAGGGAGAGCTCCTACAATGAGCAGTTCTTC. It yields the protein CASSRESSYNEQFF.

The chain joins TRBV6-1 to TRBJ2-3; TRBD1 aligns across 9 bases. This CDR3 contains 15 residues. Germline CDR1 reads MNHNS; CDR2 reads SASEGT. The V gene end was trimmed by 3 bases and the J gene end by 7 bases; junction bases not matched to a gene: 8. The CDR3 region has the DNA TGTGCCAGCAGTGACGGGACAGGGAGAATATATACGCAGTATTTT. Translated, it gives CASSDGTGRIYTQYF.

The rearrangement joins TRBV30 to TRBJ1-2; 10 bases fit TRBD1. J was trimmed by 4 bases and V by 1 base; bases with no gene match: 6. The CDR3 has 15 residues. Looked up from germline, CDR1 is GTSNPN and CDR2 is SVGIG (reference sequence). The CDR3: CAWSALGQGGYGYTF. The CDR3 DNA follows: TGTGCCTGGAGTGCCCTCGGACAGGGGGGCTATGGCTACACCTTC.

This chain connects TRBV7-9 to TRBJ2-1, with TRBD2 identical over 13 bases. J lost 5 bases, V lost 4 bases, and 5 bases had no gene match. Per the germline V gene, CDR1 is SEHNR and CDR2 is FQNEAQ (reference sequence). The CDR3 runs 16 residues. CDR3 bases: TGTGCCAGCAGCTCAGGGACTAGCGGGACCAACAATGAGCAGTTCTTC. Residues: CASSSGTSGTNNEQFF.

J is TRBJ2-6 and V is TRBV11-2, with D possibly matching TRBD1 (6 bases). Trimming shortened V by 3 bases and J by 2 bases, and 11 bases separated the two germline ends. Germline V lookup: CDR1 SGHAT, CDR2 FQNNGV. CDR3 length: 16 amino acids. CDR3 sequence: CASSFQGRTGANVLTF. CDR3 nucleotide sequence: TGTGCCAGCAGCTTCCAGGGGCGAACTGGGGCCAACGTCCTGACTTTC. Combining the CDR3 with reference TRBV11-2 and TRBJ2-6 gives the whole variable domain EAGVAQSPRYKIIEKRQSVAFWCNPISGHATLYWYQQILGQGPKLLIQFQNNGVVDDSQLPKDRFSAERLKGVDSTLKIQPAKLEDSAVYLCASSFQGRTGANVLTFGAGSRLTVL.

The chain combines TRBV19 with TRBJ2-5; 7 bases line up with TRBD1. CDR3 length: 12 residues. The V gene's germline CDR1 is LNHDA and CDR2 SQIVND (reference sequence). Trimming cost V 6 bases and J 4 bases; bases outside gene matches: 2. CDR3 bases: TGTGCCAGTAGGAGACAGGGAGAGACCCAGTACTTC. It encodes CASRRQGETQYF.

Turning to this clone: This sample also contains other DNA sequences that code for the same CDR3. This chain uses TRBV4-1 with TRBJ2-1; 11 bases map to TRBD1. CDR3 length equals 15 residues. The J segment lost 8 bases and the V segment lost 6 bases, leaving 9 bases of the junction unmatched. CDR1 is MGHRA, CDR2 YSYEKL, per germline. The CDR3 loop is CASRTRDRGSDEQFF. CDR3 coding DNA: TGCGCCAGCAGAACCCGGGACAGGGGGAGCGATGAGCAGTTCTTC.

The table lists this clone with a count of one. The chain is built from TRBV2 and TRBJ2-1; D is undetermined. Trimming stripped 6 bases from V and 8 bases from J, with 14 bases between. Germline V CDR1 and CDR2: SNHLY, FYNNEI. The CDR3 runs to 13 residues. The CDR3 bases are TGTGCCAGCAGCCACGGTCCCGGTTATGAGCAGTTCTTC. It translates to CASSHGPGYEQFF.